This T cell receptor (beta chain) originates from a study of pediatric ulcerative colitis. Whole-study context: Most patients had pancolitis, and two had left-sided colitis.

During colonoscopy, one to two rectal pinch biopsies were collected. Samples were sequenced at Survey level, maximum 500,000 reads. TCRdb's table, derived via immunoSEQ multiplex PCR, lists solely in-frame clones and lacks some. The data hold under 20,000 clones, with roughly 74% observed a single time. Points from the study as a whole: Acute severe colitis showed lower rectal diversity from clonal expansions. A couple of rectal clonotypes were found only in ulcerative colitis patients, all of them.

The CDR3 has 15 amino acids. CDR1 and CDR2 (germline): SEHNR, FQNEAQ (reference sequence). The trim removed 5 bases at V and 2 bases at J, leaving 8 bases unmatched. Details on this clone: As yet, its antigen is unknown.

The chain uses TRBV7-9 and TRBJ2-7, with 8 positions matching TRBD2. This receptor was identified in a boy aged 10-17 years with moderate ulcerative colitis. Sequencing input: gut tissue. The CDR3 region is CASSRLSGKTYEQYF. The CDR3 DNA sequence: TGTGCCAGCAGCCGCCTTAGCGGGAAGACCTACGAGCAGTACTTC. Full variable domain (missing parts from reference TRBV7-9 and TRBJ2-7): DTGVSQNPRHKITKRGQNVTFRCDPISEHNRLYWYRQTLGQGPEFLTYFQNEAQLEKSRLLSDRFSAERPKGSFSTLEIQRTEQGDSAMYLCASSRLSGKTYEQYFGPGTRLTVT.